Each of the 5 T cell receptor beta chains below was sequenced from the same sample in a study of blood T cell repertoires in COVID-19. Sequencing was performed with immunoSEQ multiplex PCR; in TCRdb, only in-frame clones are kept and a portion is missing. This table has over 130,000 clones, 65% to 90% appearing once. What was sequenced was peripheral blood. The receptors originated from a man in his 70s with acute or convalescent COVID-19.

The chain employs TRBV18 and TRBJ2-1, with 10 bases matching TRBD2. Germline-derived CDR1 and CDR2 are KGHSH and LQKENI. After removal of 7 bases from V and 2 bases from J, the junction contained 11 bases not matched to a gene. The CDR3 length is 17 residues. The CDR3 DNA sequence: TGTGCCAGCTACACCGGGGTAGCGGGAGGTACCTACAATGAGCAGTTCTTC. This gives the protein CASYTGVAGGTYNEQFF.

The CDR3 reads CASSFRTGGYEQYF. The DNA of the CDR3 is TGTGCCAGCAGTTTCCGGACAGGGGGCTACGAGCAGTACTTC. The V gene is TRBV28, the J gene TRBJ2-7; 10 bases are a match to TRBD1. This CDR3 is 14 amino acids long. V trimming: 3 bases; J trimming: 3 bases; junction bases outside the gene matches: 2. The germline gives CDR1 MDHEN, CDR2 SYDVKM.

The gene calls are TRBV10-3 and TRBJ1-2, with 10 positions matching TRBD1. The CDR3 is 12 residues long. The junction had 5 bases not matched to a gene; V was cut back by 6 bases and J by 10 bases. Germline-derived CDR1 and CDR2 are ENHRY and SYGVKD. CDR3 in DNA: TGTGCCATCAGAGTAGGGACAGGGGACTACACCTTC. It codes for CAIRVGTGDYTF.

This clone showed up just once. The chain is built from TRBV11-2 and TRBJ2-5; possibly TRBD1 for D (5 bases). Trimming shortened V by 2 bases and J by 2 bases, and 12 bases separated the two germline ends. CDR1 and CDR2 from the germline V gene are SGHAT and FQNNGV. The CDR3 totals 15 residues. The CDR3 nucleotides are TGTGCCAGCAGCTTAAGGTCAGGGTCTCAAGAGACCCAGTACTTC. Its translation: CASSLRSGSQETQYF.

This clone appeared once. The chain joins TRBV6-1 to TRBJ2-3; D is unclear. The V gene's germline CDR1 is MNHNS and CDR2 SASEGT. The CDR3 is made up of 14 amino acids. Trimming cost V 1 base and J 1 base, with 6 bases left between them. CDR3 in amino acids: CASSEGPGTDTQYF. CDR3 bases: TGTGCCAGCAGTGAAGGTCCGGGCACAGATACGCAGTATTTT.